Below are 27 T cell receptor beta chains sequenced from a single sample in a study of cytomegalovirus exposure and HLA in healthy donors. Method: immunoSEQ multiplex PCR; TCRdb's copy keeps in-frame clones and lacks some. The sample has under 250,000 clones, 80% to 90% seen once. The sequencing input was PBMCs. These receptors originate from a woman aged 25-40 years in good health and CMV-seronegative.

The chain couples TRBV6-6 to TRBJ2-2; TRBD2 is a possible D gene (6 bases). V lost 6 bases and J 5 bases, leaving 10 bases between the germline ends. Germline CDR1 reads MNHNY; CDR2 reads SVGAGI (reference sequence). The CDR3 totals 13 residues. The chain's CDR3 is CASRGGRTGELFF. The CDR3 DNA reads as TGTGCCAGCAGGGGAGGAAGAACCGGGGAGCTGTTTTTT.

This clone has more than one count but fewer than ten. The CDR3 DNA reads TGTGCCTGGAGTGGCACTAGCGGGAGGGGAATCACCGGGGAGCTGTTTTTT. Its translation is CAWSGTSGRGITGELFF. The V gene is TRBV30, the J gene TRBJ2-2, with 13 positions matching TRBD2. With V trimmed by 1 base and J by 4 bases, 6 bases remained unmatched. This CDR3 has 17 amino acids. Germline loops: CDR1 GTSNPN, CDR2 SVGIG (reference sequence).

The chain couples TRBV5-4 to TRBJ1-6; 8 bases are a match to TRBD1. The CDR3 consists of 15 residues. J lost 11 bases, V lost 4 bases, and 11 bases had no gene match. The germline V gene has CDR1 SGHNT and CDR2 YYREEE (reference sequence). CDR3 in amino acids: CASSIQDRAMTPLHF. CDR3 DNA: TGTGCCAGCAGCATCCAGGACAGGGCAATGACACCCCTCCACTTT.

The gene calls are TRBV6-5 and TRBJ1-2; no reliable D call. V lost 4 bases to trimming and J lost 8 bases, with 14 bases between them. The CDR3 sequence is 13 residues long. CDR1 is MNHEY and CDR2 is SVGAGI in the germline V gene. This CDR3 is CASSLPDSLGYTF. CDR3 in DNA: TGTGCCAGCAGTTTACCAGATAGCTTAGGCTACACCTTC.

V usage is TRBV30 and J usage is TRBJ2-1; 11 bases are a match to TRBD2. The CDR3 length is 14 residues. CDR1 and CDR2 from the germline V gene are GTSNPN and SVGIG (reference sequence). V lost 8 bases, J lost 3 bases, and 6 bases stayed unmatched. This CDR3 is CARGGTSGYNEQFF. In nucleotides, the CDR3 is TGTGCCCGCGGCGGGACTAGCGGCTACAATGAGCAGTTCTTC.

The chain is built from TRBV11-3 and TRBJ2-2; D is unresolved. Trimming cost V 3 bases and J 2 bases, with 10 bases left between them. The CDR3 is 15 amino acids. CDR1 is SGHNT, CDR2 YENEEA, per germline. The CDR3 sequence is CASSLITLNTGELFF. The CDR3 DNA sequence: TGTGCCAGCAGCTTGATCACACTAAACACCGGGGAGCTGTTTTTT.

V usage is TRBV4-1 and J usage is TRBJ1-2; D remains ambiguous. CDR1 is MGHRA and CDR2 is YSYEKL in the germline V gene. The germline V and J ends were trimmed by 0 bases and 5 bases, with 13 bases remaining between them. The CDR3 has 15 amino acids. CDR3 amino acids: CASSQEPSGNYGYTF. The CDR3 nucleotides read TGCGCCAGCAGCCAAGAGCCCTCGGGGAATTATGGCTACACCTTC.

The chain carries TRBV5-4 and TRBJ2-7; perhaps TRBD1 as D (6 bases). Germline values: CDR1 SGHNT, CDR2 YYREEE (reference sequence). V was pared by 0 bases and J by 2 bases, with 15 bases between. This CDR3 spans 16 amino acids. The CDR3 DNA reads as TGTGCCAGCAGCTTGGGGGGGCCGCTAAAGGCCTACGAGCAGTACTTC. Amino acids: CASSLGGPLKAYEQYF.

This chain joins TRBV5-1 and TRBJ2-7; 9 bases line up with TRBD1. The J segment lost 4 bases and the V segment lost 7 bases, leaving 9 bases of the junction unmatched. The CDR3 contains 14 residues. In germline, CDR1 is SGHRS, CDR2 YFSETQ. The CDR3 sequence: CASQVQQGAYEQYF. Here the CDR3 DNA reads TGCGCCAGCCAGGTCCAACAGGGGGCTTACGAGCAGTACTTC.

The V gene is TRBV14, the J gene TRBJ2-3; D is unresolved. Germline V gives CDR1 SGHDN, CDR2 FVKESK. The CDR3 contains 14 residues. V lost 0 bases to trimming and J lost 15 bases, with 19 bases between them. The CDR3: CASSQDSVVPPRYF. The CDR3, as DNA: TGTGCCAGCAGCCAAGACTCGGTTGTTCCCCCGCGATATTTT.

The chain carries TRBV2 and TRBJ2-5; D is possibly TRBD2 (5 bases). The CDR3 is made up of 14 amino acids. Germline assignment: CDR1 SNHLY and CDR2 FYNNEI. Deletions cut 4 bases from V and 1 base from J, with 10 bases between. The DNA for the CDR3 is TGTGCCAGCAGTGTTAGGGAGATCCAAGAGACCCAGTACTTC. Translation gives CASSVREIQETQYF.

The chain's CDR3 is CASSLQGSGELFF. The DNA of the CDR3 is TGTGCCAGCAGTCTCCAGGGTTCCGGGGAGCTGTTTTTT. The rearrangement links TRBV6-6 to TRBJ2-2, with a weak D call TRBD1 (5 bases). This CDR3 is 13 amino acids long. Germline assignment: CDR1 MNHNY and CDR2 SVGAGI (reference sequence). The V end lost 5 bases, the J end lost 6 bases, and 10 bases lay between the germline ends.

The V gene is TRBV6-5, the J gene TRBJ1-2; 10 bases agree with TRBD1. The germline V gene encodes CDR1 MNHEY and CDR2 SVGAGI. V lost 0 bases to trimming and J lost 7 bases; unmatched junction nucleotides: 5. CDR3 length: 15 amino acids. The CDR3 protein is CASSYSLGQGRGYTF. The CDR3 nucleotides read TGTGCCAGCAGTTACTCTCTGGGACAGGGGCGTGGCTACACCTTC.

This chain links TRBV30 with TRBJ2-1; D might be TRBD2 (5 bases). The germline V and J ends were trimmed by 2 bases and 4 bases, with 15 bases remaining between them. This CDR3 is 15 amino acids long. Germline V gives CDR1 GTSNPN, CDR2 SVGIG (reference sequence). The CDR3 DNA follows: TGTGCCTGGAGTCGAGGAGGCCTCGGTTACAATGAGCAGTTCTTC. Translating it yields CAWSRGGLGYNEQFF.

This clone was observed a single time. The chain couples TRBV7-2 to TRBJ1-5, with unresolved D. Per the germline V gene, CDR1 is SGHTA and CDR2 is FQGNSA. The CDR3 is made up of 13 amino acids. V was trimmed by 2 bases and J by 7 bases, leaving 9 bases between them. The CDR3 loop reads CASSLTGGQPQHF. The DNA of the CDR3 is TGTGCCAGCAGCTTAACGGGTGGCCAGCCCCAGCATTTT.

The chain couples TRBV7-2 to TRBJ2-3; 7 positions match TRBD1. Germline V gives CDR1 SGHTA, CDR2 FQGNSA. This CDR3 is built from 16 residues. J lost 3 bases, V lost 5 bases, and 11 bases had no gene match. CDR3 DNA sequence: TGTGCCAGCAGCGACGTGTTGAGACAGGGAACAGATACGCAGTATTTT. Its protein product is CASSDVLRQGTDTQYF.

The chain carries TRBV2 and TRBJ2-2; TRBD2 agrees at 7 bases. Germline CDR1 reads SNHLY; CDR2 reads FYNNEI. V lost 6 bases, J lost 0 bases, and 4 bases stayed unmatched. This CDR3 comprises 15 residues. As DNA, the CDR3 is TGTGCCAGCAGGGGAGGGCCAGCGAACACCGGGGAGCTGTTTTTT. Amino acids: CASRGGPANTGELFF.

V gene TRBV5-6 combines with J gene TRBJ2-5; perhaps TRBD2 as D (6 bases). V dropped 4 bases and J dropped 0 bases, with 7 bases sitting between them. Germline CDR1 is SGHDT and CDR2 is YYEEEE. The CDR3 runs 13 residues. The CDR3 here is CASSGGNQETQYF. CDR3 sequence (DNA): TGTGCCAGCAGCGGCGGGAACCAAGAGACCCAGTACTTC.

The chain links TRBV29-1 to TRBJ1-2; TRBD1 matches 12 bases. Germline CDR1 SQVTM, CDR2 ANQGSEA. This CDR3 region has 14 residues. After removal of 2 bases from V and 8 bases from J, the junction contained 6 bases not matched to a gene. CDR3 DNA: TGCAGCGTTGAAAGGGACAGGGGGCGACAGGGCTACACCTTC. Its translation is CSVERDRGRQGYTF. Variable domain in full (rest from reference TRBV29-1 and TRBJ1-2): SAVISQKPSRDICQRGTSLTIQCQVDSQVTMMFWYRQQPGQSLTLIATANQGSEATYESGFVIDKFPISRPNLTFSTLTVSNMSPEDSSIYLCSVERDRGRQGYTFGSGTRLTVV.

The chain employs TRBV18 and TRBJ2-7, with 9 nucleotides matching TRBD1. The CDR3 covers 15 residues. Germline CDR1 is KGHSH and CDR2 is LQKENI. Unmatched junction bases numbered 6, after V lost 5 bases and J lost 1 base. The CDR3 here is CASSSGQGGSYEQYF. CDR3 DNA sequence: TGTGCCAGCTCATCGGGACAGGGAGGGTCCTACGAGCAGTACTTC.

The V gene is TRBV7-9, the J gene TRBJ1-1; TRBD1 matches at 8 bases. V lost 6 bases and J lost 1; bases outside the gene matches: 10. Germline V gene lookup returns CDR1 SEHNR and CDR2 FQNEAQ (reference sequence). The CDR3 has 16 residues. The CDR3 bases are TGTGCCAGCAGTTCCCCAGGGGGCGTTGGGAACACTGAAGCTTTCTTT. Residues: CASSSPGGVGNTEAFF. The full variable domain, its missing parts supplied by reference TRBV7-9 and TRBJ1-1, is DTGVSQNPRHKITKRGQNVTFRCDPISEHNRLYWYRQTLGQGPEFLTYFQNEAQLEKSRLLSDRFSAERPKGSFSTLEIQRTEQGDSAMYLCASSSPGGVGNTEAFFGQGTRLTVV.

The CDR3 bases are TGCAGTGCTAAGGGGACCTACGAGCAGTACTTC. Translation gives CSAKGTYEQYF. The rearrangement links TRBV20-1 to TRBJ2-7, with D maybe TRBD1 (5 bases). This CDR3 is built from 11 residues. CDR1 is DFQATT and CDR2 is SNEGSKA in the germline V gene (reference sequence). V shed 4 bases and J shed 2 bases, with 6 bases lying between them.

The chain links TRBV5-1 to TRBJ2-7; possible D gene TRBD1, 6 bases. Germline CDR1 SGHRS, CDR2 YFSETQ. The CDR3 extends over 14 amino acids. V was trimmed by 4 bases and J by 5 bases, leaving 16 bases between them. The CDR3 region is CASSPRQAAHEQYF. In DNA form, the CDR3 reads TGCGCCAGCAGCCCTCGACAGGCCGCCCACGAGCAGTACTTC.

CDR3: CASSYSNRGKGTQYF. In nucleotides, the CDR3 is TGTGCCAGCAGTTACTCGAATAGGGGAAAGGGGACCCAGTACTTC. The chain is built from TRBV6-5 and TRBJ2-5; maybe TRBD1 (5 bases). The CDR3 is 15 residues long. The ends were cut back, 0 bases at V and 7 bases at J, with 15 bases in the middle. The V gene's germline CDR1 is MNHEY and CDR2 SVGAGI.

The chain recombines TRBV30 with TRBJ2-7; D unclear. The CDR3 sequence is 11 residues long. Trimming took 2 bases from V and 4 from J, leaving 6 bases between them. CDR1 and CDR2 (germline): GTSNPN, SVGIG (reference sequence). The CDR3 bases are TGTGCCTGGAGTCTCCGTTACGAGCAGTACTTC. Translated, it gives CAWSLRYEQYF.

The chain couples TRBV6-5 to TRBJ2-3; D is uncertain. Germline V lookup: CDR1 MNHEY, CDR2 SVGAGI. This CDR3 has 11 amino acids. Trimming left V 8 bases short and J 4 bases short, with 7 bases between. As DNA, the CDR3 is TGTGCCAGCTCGCGTTCAGATACGCAGTATTTT. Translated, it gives CASSRSDTQYF.

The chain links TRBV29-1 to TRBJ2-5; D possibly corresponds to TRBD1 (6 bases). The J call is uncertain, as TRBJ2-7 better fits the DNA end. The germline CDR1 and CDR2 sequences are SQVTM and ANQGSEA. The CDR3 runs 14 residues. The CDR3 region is CSVGGHPSSYEQYF. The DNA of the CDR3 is TGCAGCGTTGGGGGGCATCCCAGCTCCTACGAGCAGTACTTC.